This T cell receptor (beta chain) emerged from a study of molecular identifiers for immune sequencing clone quantification. Trimming removed 3 bases from V and 9 bases from J, with 21 bases in between. Germline V gives CDR1 LNHDA, CDR2 SQIVND (reference sequence). The CDR3 is made up of 16 amino acids. The study's findings and limits: Highly expanded clone sizes could end up underestimated if a barcode were shared by identical TCR molecules.

As previously described, bulk TCR libraries were made using listed TCR primers. TCRdb re-called the PCR reads with MiXCR, one entry per CDR3 protein. The sample carries under 800,000 distinct CDR3 sequences, 25% recorded once. This clonotype was found once. The target antigen is unknown. Sample: naive CD8+ T cells from blood, with Jurkat cell RNA spiked in. Subset meaning: FACS-sorted CD8+CD4-CCR7+CD45RA+ naive T cells. The TCR originated in a human donor in good health. Some libraries in this study had Jurkat cell RNA spiked in. J is TRBJ2-1 and V is TRBV19; no clear D gene. The CDR3 bases are TGTGCCAGTAGTATTGTCGGCCCGGGTTTTTTCTCTGAGCAGTTCTTC. It yields the protein CASSIVGPGFFSEQFF.